The T cell receptor beta chain under discussion was sequenced for a study of T cell responses to AZD1222 COVID-19 vaccine. Assay: immunoSEQ multiplex PCR; the TCRdb copy retains only in-frame clones and omits some. The sample lists about 120,000 clones, almost 95% seen once, with around 1.5% in the top ten. This clone occurred many times. The CDR3 contains 13 residues. Trimming took 3 bases from V and 3 from J, leaving 7 bases between them. CDR1 SGDLS and CDR2 YYNGEE come from the germline V gene. The chain carries TRBV9 and TRBJ1-3; no clear D. The sequencing used peripheral blood, collected 28 days after the second AZD1222 dose. This receptor was identified in an adult who received the AZD1222 COVID-19 vaccine. As DNA, the CDR3 is TGTGCCAGCAGCGACGGCAGTGGAAACACCATATATTTT. Translating gives CASSDGSGNTIYF.